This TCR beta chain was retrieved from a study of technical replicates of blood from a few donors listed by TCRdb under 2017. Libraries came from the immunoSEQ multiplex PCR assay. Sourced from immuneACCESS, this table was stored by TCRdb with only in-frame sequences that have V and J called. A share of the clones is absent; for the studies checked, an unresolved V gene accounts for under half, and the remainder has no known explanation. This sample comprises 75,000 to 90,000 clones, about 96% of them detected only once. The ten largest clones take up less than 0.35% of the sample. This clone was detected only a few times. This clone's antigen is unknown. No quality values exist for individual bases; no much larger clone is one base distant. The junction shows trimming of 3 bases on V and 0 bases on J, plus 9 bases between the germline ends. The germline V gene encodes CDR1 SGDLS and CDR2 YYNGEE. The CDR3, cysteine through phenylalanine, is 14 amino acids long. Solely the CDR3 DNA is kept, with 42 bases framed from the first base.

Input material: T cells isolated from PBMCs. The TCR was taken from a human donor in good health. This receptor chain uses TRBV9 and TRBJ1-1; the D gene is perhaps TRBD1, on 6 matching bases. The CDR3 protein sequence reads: CASSGTGLNTEAFF. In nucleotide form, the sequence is TGTGCCAGCAGCGGTACAGGGCTGAACACTGAAGCTTTCTTT.